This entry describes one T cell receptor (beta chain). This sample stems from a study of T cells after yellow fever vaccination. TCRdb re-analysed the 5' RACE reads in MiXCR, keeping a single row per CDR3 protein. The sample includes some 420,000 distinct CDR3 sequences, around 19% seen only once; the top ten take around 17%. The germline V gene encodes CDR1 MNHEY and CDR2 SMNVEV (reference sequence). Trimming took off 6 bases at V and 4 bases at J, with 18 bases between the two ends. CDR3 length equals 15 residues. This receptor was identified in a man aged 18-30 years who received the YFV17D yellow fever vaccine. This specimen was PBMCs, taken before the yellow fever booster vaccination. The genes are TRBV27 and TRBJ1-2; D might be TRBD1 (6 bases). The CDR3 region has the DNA TGTGCCAGCAGAGAGGAGGGGGGGAGAAGCTATGGCTACACCTTC. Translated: CASREEGGRSYGYTF.